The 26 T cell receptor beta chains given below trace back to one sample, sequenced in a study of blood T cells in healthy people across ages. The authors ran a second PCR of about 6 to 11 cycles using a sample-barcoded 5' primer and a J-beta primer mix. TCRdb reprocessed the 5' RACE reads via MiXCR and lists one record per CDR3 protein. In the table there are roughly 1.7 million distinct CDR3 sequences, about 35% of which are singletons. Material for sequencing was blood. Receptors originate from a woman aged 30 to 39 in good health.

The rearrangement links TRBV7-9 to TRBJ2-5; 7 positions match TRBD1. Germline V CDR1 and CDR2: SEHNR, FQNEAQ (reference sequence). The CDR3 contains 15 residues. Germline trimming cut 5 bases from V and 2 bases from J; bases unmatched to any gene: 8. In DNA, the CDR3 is TGTGCCAGCAGCCAGAAACAGGGGTGGCAAGAGACCCAGTACTTC. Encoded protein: CASSQKQGWQETQYF.

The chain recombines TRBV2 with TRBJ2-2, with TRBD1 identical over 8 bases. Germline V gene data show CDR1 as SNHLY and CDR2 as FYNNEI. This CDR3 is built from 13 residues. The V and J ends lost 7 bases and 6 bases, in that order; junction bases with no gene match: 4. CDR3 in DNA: TGTGCCAGCAATCGACAGGGGTCCGGGGAGCTGTTTTTT. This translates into CASNRQGSGELFF.

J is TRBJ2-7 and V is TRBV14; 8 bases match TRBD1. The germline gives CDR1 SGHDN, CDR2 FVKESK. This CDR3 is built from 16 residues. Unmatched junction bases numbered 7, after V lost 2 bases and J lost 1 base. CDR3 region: CASSQLLTGASYEQYF. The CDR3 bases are TGTGCCAGCAGCCAACTATTGACAGGGGCTTCCTACGAGCAGTACTTC.

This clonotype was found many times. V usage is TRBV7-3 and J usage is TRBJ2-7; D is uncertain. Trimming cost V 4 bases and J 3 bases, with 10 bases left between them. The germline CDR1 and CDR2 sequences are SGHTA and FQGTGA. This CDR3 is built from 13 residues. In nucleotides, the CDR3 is TGTGCCAGCAGCTCCGCGCGTGGCTACGAGCAGTACTTC. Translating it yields CASSSARGYEQYF.

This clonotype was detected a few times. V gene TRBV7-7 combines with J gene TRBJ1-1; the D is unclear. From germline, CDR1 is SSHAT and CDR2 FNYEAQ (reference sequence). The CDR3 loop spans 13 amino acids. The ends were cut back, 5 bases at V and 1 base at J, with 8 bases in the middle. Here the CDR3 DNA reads TGTGCCAGCAGCGCAGACACGAACACTGAAGCTTTCTTT. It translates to CASSADTNTEAFF.

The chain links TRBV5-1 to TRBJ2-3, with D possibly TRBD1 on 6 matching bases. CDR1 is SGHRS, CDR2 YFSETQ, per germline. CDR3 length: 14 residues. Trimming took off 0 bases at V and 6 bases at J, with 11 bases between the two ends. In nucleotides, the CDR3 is TGCGCCAGCAGCTTGGACAGGGAAGGGGATACGCAGTATTTT. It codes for CASSLDREGDTQYF.

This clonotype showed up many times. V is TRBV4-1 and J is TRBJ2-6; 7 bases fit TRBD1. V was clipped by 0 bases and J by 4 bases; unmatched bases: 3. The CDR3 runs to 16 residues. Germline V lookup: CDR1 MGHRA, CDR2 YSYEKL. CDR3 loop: CASSQDQGVGANVLTF. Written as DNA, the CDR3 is TGCGCCAGCAGCCAAGATCAGGGGGTCGGGGCCAACGTCCTGACTTTC.

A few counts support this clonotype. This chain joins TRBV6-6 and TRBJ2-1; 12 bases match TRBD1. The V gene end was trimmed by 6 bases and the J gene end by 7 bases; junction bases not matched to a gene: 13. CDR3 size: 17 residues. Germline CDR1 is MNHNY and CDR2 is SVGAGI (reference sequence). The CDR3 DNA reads TGTGCCAGCAGACACCGGGACAGGGGGCGCTGGATGAATGAGCAGTTCTTC. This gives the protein CASRHRDRGRWMNEQFF.

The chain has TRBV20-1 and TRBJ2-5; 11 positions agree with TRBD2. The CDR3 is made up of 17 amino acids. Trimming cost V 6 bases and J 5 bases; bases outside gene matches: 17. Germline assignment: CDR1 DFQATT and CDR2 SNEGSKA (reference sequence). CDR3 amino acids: CSAPSRTSGPLGETQYF. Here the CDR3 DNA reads TGCAGTGCCCCCTCTCGGACTAGCGGGCCCCTTGGGGAGACCCAGTACTTC.

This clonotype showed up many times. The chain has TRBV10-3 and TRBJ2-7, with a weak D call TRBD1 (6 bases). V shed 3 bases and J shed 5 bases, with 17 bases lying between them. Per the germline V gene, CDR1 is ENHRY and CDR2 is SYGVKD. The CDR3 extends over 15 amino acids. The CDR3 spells CAISDPTGISDEQYF. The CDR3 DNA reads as TGTGCCATCAGTGATCCGACAGGTATATCGGACGAGCAGTACTTC.

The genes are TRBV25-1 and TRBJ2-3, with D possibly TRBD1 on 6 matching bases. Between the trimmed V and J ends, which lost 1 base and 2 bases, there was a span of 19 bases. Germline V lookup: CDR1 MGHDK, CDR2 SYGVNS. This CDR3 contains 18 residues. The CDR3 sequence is CASSESQGMGHHTDTQYF. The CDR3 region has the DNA TGTGCCAGCAGTGAATCCCAAGGTATGGGACACCACACAGATACGCAGTATTTT.

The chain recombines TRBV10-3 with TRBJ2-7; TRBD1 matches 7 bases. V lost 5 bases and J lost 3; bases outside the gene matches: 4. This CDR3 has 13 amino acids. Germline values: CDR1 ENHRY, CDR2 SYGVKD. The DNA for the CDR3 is TGTGCCATCAGTTGGGACAGAAACTACGAGCAGTACTTC. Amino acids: CAISWDRNYEQYF.

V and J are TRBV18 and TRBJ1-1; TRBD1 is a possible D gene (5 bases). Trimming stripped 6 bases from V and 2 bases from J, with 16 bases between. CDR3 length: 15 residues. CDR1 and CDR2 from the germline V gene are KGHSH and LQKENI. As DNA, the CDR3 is TGTGCCAGCTCCCTTGGGGGAGGGGACAACACTGAAGCTTTCTTT. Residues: CASSLGGGDNTEAFF. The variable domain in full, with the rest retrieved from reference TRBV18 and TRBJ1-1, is NAGVMQNPRHLVRRRGQEARLRCSPMKGHSHVYWYRQLPEEGLKFMVYLQKENIIDESGMPKERFSAEFPKEGPSILRIQQVVRGDSAAYFCASSLGGGDNTEAFFGQGTRLTVV.

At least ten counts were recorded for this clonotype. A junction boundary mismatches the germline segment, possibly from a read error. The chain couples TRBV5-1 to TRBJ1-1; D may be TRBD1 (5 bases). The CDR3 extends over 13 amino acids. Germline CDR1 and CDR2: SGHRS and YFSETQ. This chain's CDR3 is CASSPGANTEAFF. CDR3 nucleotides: TGTGCCAGCAGCCCTGGGGCGAACACTGAAGCTTTCTTT.

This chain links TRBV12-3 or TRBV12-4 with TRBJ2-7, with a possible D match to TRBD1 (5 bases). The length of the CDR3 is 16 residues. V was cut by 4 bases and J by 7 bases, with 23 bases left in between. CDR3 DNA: TGTGCCAGCAGTTCAACACCCCCTTCGGTGTCAGGGGAGCAGTACTTC. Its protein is CASSSTPPSVSGEQYF.

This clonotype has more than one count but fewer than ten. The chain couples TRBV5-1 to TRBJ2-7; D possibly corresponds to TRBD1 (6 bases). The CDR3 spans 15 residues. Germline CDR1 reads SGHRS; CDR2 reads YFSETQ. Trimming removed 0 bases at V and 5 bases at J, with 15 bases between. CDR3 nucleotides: TGCGCCAGCAGCTTGGCTGGACAGAATTCGAACGAGCAGTACTTC. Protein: CASSLAGQNSNEQYF.

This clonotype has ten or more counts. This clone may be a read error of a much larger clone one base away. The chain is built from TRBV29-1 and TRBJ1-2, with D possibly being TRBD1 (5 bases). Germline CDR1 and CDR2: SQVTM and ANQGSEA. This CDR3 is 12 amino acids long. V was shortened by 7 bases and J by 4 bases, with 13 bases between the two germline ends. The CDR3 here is CSGRGSGYGYTF. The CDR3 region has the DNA TGCAGCGGAAGGGGCTCAGGCTATGGCTACACCTTC.

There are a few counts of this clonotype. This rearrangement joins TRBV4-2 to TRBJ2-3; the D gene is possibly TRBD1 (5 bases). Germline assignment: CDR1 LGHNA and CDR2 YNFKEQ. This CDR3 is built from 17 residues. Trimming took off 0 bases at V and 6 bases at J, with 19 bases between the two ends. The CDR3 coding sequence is TGTGCCAGCAGCCAAGAGGGGCCCTCGGAGCCCACCGATACGCAGTATTTT. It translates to CASSQEGPSEPTDTQYF.

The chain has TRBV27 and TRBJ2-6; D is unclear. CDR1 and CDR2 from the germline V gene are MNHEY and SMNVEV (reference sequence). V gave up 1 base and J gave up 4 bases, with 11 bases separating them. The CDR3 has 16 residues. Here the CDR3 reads CASSLLQSIGANVLTF. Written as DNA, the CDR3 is TGTGCCAGCAGTTTATTACAGTCGATCGGGGCCAACGTCCTGACTTTC.

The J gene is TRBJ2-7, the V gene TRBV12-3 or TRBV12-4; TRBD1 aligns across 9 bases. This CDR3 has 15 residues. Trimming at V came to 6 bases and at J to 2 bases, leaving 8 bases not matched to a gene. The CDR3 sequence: CASSHGQGRTYEQYF. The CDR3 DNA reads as TGTGCCAGCAGCCACGGACAGGGGAGAACCTACGAGCAGTACTTC.

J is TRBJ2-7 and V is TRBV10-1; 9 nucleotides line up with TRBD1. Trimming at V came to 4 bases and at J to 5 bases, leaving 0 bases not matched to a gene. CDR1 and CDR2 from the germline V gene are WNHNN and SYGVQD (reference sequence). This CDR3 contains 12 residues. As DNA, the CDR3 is TGCGCCAGCAGTGGGGACAGGGACGAGCAGTACTTC. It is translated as CASSGDRDEQYF.

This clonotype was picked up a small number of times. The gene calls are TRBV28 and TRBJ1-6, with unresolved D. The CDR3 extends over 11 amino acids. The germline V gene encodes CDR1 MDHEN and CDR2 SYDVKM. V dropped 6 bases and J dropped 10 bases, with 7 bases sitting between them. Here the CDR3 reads CASRGESPLHF. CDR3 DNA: TGTGCCAGCAGGGGAGAATCACCCCTCCACTTT.

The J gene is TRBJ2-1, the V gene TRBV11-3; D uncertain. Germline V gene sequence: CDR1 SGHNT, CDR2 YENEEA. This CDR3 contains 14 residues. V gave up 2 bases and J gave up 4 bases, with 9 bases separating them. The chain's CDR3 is CASSLTHLYNEQFF. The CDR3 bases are TGTGCCAGCAGCTTAACTCACCTGTACAATGAGCAGTTCTTC.

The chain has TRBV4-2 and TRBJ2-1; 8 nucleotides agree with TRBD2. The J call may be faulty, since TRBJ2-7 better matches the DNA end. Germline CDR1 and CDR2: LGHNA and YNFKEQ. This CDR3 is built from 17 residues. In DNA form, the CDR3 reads TGTGCCAGCAGCCAAGATATTAGCGGGACTACCTACAATGAGCAGTACTTC. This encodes CASSQDISGTTYNEQYF.

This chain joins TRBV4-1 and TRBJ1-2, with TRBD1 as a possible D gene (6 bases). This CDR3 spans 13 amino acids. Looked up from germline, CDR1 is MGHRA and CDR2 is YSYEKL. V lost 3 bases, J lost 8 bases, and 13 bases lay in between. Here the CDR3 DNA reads TGCGCCAGCAGCCAGTACTCAGGGGAGGGCTACACCTTC. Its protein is CASSQYSGEGYTF.

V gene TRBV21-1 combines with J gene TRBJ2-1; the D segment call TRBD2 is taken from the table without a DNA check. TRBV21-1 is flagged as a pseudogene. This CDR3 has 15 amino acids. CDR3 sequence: CARGTGTVSSNEQFF. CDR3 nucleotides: TGTGCCAGGGGAACCGGGACTGTAAGCTCCAATGAGCAGTTCTTC.